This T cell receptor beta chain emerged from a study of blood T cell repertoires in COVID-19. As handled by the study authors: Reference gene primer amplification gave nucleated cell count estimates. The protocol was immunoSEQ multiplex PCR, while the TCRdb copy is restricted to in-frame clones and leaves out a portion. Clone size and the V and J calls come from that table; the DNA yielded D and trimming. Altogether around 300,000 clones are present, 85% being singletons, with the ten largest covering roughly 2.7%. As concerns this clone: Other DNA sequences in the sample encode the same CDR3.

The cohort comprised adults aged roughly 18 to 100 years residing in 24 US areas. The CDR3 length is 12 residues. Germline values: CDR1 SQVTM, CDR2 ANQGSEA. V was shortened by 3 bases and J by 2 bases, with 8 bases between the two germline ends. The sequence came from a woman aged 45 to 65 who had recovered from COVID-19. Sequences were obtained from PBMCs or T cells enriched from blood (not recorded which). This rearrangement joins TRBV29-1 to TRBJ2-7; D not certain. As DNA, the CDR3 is TGCAGCGTTGACCCAGGAACCTACGAGCAGTACTTC. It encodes CSVDPGTYEQYF.